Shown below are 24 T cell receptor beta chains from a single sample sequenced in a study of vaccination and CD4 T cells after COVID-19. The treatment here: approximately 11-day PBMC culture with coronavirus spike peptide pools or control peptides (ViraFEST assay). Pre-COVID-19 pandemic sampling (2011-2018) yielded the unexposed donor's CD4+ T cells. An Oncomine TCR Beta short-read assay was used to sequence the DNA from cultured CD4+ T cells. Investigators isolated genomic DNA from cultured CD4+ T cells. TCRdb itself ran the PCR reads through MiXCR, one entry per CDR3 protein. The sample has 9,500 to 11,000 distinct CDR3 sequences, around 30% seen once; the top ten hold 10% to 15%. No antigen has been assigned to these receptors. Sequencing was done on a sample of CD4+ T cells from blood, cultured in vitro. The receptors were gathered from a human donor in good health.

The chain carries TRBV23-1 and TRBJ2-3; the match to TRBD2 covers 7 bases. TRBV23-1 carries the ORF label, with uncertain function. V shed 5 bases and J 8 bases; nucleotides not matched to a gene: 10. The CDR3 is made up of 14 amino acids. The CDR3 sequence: CASSGRVPRATQYF. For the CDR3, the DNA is TGCGCCAGCAGTGGGAGGGTCCCTAGGGCTACGCAGTATTTT.

CDR3 amino acids: CATAGESYEQYF. The CDR3 nucleotides read TGTGCCACCGCGGGGGAATCCTACGAGCAGTACTTC. This chain joins TRBV6-1 and TRBJ2-7, with TRBD2 matching 7 bases. Trimming at V came to 10 bases and at J to 1 base, leaving 4 bases not matched to a gene. This CDR3 is 12 amino acids long. Germline CDR1 reads MNHNS; CDR2 reads SASEGT.

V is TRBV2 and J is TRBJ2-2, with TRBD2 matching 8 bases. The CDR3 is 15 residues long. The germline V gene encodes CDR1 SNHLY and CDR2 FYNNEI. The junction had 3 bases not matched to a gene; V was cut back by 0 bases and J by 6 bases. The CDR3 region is CASSEASGGAGELFF. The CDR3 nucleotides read TGTGCCAGCAGTGAAGCGTCGGGGGGGGCCGGGGAGCTGTTTTTT.

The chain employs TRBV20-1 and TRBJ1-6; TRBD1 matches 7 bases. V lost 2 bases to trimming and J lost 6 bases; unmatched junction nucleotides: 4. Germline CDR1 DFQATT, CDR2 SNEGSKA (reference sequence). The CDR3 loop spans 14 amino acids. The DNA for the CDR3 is TGCAGTGCTAGACCCACAGGGGCTAATTCACCCCTCCACTTT. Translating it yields CSARPTGANSPLHF.

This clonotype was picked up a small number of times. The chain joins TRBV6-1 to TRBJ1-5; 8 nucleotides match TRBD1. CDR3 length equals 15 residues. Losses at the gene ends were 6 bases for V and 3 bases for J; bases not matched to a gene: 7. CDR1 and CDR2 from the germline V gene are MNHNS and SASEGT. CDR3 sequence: CASRSGQALNQPQHF. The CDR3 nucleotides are TGTGCCAGCAGGTCGGGACAGGCACTCAATCAGCCCCAGCATTTT.

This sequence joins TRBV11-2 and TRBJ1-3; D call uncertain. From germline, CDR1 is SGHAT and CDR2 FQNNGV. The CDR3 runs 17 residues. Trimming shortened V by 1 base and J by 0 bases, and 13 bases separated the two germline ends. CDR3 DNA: TGTGCCAGCAGCTTAGTGTCCGGCCTAACCTCTGGAAACACCATATATTTT. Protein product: CASSLVSGLTSGNTIYF.

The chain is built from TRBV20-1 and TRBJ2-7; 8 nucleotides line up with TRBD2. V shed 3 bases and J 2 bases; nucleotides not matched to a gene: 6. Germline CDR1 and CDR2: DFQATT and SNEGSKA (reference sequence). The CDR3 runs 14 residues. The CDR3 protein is CSARGLAGPYEQYF. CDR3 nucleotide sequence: TGCAGTGCTAGGGGGTTAGCGGGGCCCTACGAGCAGTACTTC.

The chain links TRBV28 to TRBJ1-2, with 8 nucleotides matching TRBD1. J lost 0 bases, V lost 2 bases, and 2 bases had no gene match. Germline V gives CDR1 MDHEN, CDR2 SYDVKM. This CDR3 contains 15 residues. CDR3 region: CASSLQGAANYGYTF. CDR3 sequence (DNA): TGTGCCAGCAGTTTACAGGGGGCAGCTAACTATGGCTACACCTTC.

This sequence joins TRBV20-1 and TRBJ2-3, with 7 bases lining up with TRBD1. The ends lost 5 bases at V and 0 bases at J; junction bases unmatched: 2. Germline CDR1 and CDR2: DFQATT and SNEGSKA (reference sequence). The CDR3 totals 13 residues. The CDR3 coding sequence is TGCAGTGCTTCACAGGGGAGCACAGATACGCAGTATTTT. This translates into CSASQGSTDTQYF.

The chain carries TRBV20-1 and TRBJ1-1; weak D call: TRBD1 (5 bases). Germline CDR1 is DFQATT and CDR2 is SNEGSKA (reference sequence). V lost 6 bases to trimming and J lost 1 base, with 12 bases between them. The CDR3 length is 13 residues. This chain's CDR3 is CSAAGGANTEAFF. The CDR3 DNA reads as TGCAGTGCCGCGGGGGGAGCGAACACTGAAGCTTTCTTT.

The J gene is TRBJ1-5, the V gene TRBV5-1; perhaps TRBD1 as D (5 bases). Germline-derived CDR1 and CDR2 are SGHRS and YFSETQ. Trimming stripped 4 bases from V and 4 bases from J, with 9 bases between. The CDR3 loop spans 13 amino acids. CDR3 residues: CASSPDSNQPQHF. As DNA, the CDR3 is TGCGCCAGCAGCCCCGACAGTAATCAGCCCCAGCATTTT.

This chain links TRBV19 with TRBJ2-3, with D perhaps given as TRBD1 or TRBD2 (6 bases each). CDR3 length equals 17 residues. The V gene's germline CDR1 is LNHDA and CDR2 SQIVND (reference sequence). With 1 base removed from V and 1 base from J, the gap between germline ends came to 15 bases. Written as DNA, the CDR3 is TGTGCCAGTAGTATAGGAACGGGGGCGGCGGGCACAGATACGCAGTATTTT. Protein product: CASSIGTGAAGTDTQYF.

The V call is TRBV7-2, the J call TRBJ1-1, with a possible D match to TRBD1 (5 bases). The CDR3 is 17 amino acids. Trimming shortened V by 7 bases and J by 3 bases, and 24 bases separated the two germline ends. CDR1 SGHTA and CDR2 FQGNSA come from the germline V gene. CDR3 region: CASTTPGTSIGDTEAFF. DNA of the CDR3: TGTGCCAGCACCACCCCCGGGACGTCAATTGGCGACACTGAAGCTTTCTTT. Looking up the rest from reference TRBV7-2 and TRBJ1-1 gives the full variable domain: GAGVSQSPSNKVTEKGKDVELRCDPISGHTALYWYRQSLGQGLEFLIYFQGNSAPDKSGLPSDRFSAERTGGSVSTLTIQRTQQEDSAVYLCASTTPGTSIGDTEAFFGQGTRLTVV.

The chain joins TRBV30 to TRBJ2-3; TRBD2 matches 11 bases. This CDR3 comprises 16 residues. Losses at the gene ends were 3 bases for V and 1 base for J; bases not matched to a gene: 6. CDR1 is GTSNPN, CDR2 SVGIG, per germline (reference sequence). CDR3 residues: CAWSPGTSGRTDTQYF. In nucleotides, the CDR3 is TGTGCCTGGAGCCCCGGGACTAGCGGACGCACAGATACGCAGTATTTT.

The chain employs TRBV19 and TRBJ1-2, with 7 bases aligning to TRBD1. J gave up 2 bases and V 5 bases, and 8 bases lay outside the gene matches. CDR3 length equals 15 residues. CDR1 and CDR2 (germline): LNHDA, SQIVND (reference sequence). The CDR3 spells CASSFRDRGNYGYTF. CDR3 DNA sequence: TGTGCCAGTAGTTTCCGGGACAGAGGCAACTATGGCTACACCTTC. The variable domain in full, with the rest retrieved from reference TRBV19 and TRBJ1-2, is DGGITQSPKYLFRKEGQNVTLSCEQNLNHDAMYWYRQDPGQGLRLIYYSQIVNDFQKGDIAEGYSVSREKKESFPLTVTSAQKNPTAFYLCASSFRDRGNYGYTFGSGTRLTVV.

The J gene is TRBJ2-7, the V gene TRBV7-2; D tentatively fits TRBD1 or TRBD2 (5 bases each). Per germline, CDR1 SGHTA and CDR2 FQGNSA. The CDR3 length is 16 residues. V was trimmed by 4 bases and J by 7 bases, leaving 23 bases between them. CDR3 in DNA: TGTGCCAGCAGCTCCCCCCCGGGACGCGCGGCCATGGAGCAGTACTTC. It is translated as CASSSPPGRAAMEQYF.

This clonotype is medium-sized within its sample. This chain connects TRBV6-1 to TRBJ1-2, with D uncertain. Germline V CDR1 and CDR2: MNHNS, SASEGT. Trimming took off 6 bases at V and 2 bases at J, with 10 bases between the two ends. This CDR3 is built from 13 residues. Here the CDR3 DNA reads TGTGCCAGCAGGAGAGGCGAAAACTATGGCTACACCTTC. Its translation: CASRRGENYGYTF.

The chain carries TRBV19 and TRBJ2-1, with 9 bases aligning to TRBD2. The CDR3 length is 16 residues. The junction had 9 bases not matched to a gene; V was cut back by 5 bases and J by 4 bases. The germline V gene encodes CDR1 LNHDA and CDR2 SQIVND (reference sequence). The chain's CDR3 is CASSFSSGRYYNEQFF. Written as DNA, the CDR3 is TGTGCCAGTAGTTTTAGTAGCGGGAGATATTACAATGAGCAGTTCTTC.

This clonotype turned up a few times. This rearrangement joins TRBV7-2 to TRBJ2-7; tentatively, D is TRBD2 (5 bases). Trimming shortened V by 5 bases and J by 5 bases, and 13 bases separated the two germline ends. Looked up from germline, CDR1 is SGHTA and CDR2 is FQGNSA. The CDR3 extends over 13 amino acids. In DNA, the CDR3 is TGTGCCAGCAGCCCAGTGGGTAGCGACGAGCAGTACTTC. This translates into CASSPVGSDEQYF.

Here the CDR3 reads CSATGANTGELFF. The DNA for the CDR3 is TGCAGCGCAACAGGGGCGAACACCGGGGAGCTGTTTTTT. This chain joins TRBV29-1 and TRBJ2-2; 7 bases match TRBD1. Germline assignment: CDR1 SQVTM and CDR2 ANQGSEA. Trimming at V came to 7 bases and at J to 0 bases, leaving 2 bases not matched to a gene. The length of the CDR3 is 13 residues.

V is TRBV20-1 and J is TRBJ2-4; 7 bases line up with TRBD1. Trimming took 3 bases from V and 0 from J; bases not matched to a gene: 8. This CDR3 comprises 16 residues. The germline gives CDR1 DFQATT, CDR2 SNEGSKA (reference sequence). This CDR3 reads CSASFGDRAAKNIQYF. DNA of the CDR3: TGCAGTGCTAGTTTTGGCGACAGGGCAGCCAAAAACATTCAGTACTTC.

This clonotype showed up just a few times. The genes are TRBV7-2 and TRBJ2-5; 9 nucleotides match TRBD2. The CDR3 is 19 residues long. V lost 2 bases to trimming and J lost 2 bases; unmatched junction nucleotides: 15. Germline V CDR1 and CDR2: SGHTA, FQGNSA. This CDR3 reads CASSLSKGLAGTIQETQYF. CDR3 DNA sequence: TGTGCCAGCAGCTTATCGAAGGGGCTAGCGGGAACCATACAAGAGACCCAGTACTTC.

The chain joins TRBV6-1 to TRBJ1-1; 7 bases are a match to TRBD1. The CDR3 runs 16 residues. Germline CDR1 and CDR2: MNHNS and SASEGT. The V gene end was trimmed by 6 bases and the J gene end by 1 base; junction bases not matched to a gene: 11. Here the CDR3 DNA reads TGTGCCAGCAGCGACAGGGAGGATAGGTCGAACACTGAAGCTTTCTTT. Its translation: CASSDREDRSNTEAFF.

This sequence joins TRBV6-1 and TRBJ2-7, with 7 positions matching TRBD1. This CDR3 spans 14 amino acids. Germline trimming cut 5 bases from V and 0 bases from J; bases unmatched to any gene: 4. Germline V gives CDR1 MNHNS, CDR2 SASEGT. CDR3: CASSTTGSSYEQYF. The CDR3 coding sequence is TGTGCCAGCAGTACGACAGGGAGCTCCTACGAGCAGTACTTC.